The sequence of this T cell receptor beta chain was determined in a study of blood T cell repertoires in COVID-19. Clones were sequenced by immunoSEQ multiplex PCR, and TCRdb holds only the in-frame ones, with some missing. The sample contains over 130,000 clones, 75% to 80% of which appear only once. The TCR sequence derives from a woman aged 45 to 65 who had recovered from COVID-19. Specimen: PBMCs or T cells enriched from blood (not recorded which).

CDR3 amino acids: CASSQDESGSTDTQYF. CDR3 bases: TGTGCCAGCAGCCAAGATGAGAGCGGAAGCACAGATACGCAGTATTTT. V gene TRBV4-2 combines with J gene TRBJ2-3, with a possible D match to TRBD2 (5 bases). Germline CDR1 reads LGHNA; CDR2 reads YNFKEQ. The V and J ends lost 0 bases and 0 bases respectively, with 10 bases between them. The CDR3 totals 16 residues.